Given below is one T cell receptor beta chain in context. Sequencing of TCR beta was performed on blood CD8+ T cells and on blood CD4+ T cells. Random-hexamer reverse transcription was applied to roughly 0.5 to 1 ug RNA. TCRdb reprocessed the immunoSEQ multiplex PCR reads via MiXCR and lists one record per CDR3 protein. The profile shows roughly 190,000 distinct CDR3 sequences, 95% of them singletons. This record comes from a study of CD8 T cells in Susac syndrome. Trimming pared 6 bases from V and 0 bases from J, leaving 18 bases between. Germline V CDR1 and CDR2: DFQATT, SNEGSKA (reference sequence). The CDR3 runs to 16 residues.

The sample consisted of CD4+ T cells from PBMCs. V and J are TRBV20-1 and TRBJ2-4; weak D call: TRBD1 (6 bases). The TCR sequence derives from a human donor with Susac syndrome. Here the CDR3 DNA reads TGCAGTGCCCTGGGGGACATGGGAACAGCCAAAAACATTCAGTACTTC. Protein sequence: CSALGDMGTAKNIQYF.